The present TCR beta chain was sequenced within a study of Ad26.COV2.S vaccination and SARS-CoV-2 variants (dated by TCRdb to about 2021). In terms of the full investigation: Donors in the vaccine arm were drawn from COV1001, a phase I-IIa trial of Ad26.COV2.S in healthy adults that was multicentre, randomized, double-blind and placebo-controlled. Dosing of Ad26.COV2.S was intramuscular, at either 5x10^10 or 1x10^11 viral particles, delivered as one shot or as two shots spaced 56 days apart. TCRbeta repertoire sequencing was used to assess the specificity and breadth of SARS-CoV-2-reactive T cell receptors after Ad26.COV2.S vaccination. A total of some 30 samples were included in the TCR-sequenced set, comprising 19 Ad26.COV2.S vaccine recipients, 5 placebo recipients and 8 SARS-CoV-2 convalescent individuals. Participants in the trial were split at random into five groups of five each, receiving low-dose or high-dose Ad26.COV2.S once or twice, or else placebo on both occasions. Investigators did not know the trial group allocation while performing experiments and assessing outcomes. What the research found in general, with its limitations: After vaccination, substantial breadth of spike-specific CD8+ and CD4+ T cell responses was reported. The study was not powered to compare responses between vaccine doses or regimens. Higher spike-specific TCR breadth was observed in Ad26.COV2.S recipients than in placebo recipients (P = 0.0014). Vaccine and placebo recipients had comparable non-spike TCR breadth, which fits with the vaccine containing only spike. The authors noted that total T cell responses may have been underestimated by the TCR breadth and depth analyses.

This clone appeared a single time. This clone's antigen is unknown. No quality values exist for individual bases; no much larger clone is one base distant. The immunoSEQ Assay was used to sequence TCRbeta CDR3 regions. After extraction, genomic DNA underwent amplification by bias-controlled multiplex PCR, followed by high-throughput sequencing. As for the original processing: To quantify the absolute abundance of each unique TCRbeta CDR3 region, sequences were collapsed and filtered. T cell fraction was estimated by normalizing TCRbeta template counts to usable DNA, with usable DNA measured through amplification of reference genes found in all nucleated cells. Repertoire TCRs were annotated as SARS-CoV-2-specific when V gene, CDR3 amino acid sequence and J gene were exactly matched to a known reactive TCR set. The reference SARS-CoV-2 TCR set came from MIRA and was filtered for enrichment in COVID-19-positive ImmuneCODE repertoires, removing public or cross-reactive TCRs. Using the MIRA antigens, annotated TCRs were further analysed by specific ORF or by position within an ORF. Depth was the summed frequency of annotated unique rearrangements, while breadth was defined as annotated unique rearrangements over total unique productive rearrangements. TCR breadth was compared between groups using two-sided Wilcoxon rank-sum tests. Not all clones reach the TCRdb copy of this immuneACCESS table, which keeps in-frame sequences only. Checked studies attribute under half of the gap to unresolved V genes and leave the rest unexplained. The D gene and trimming were derived from the DNA, and the V and J assignments and clone size from that table. The sample yields fewer than 500,000 clones; roughly 87% were counted once. The top ten clones comprise around 4.2% of the sample.

Sample treatment or condition, as interpreted from the label and publication: some 20 received Ad26.COV2.S at low or high dose, single or two shots; roughly 5 received placebo; per-sample allocation not given. Repertoires of vaccine and placebo recipients were sequenced from samples taken on day 63 after the first injection. Between 29 July and 7 August 2020, Cohort 1b enrolled 25 adults aged 18-55 years at one site in Boston, USA. Ad26.COV2.S was a replication-incompetent adenovirus type 26 vector that expressed a prefusion-stabilized SARS-CoV-2 spike protein derived from the original Wuhan strain. The origin of this receptor is a person aged 18-65 years who received the Ad26.COV2.S COVID-19 vaccine or a placebo. Sample: peripheral blood, taken in a trial of Ad26.COV2.S vaccine versus placebo.

The CDR3 protein sequence reads: CATTPTGTGTYEQYF. The DNA sequence reads TGTGCCACGACCCCTACCGGGACAGGGACCTACGAGCAGTACTTC. This sequence uses TRBV10-3 and TRBJ2-7, with 9 central nucleotides matching TRBD1. The CDR3 numbers 15 residues from cysteine through phenylalanine. Only the CDR3 part of the read is kept: 45 bases, read in frame from the first base. Looking up the germline V gene yields CDR1 ENHRY and CDR2 SYGVKD. At the junction V is shortened by 10 bases and J by 2 bases; bases outside the gene matches: 12.